This paragraph reports one TCR beta chain. The antigen is undetermined. The primer mix had 60 Vbeta and 13 Jbeta primers. Data came from immunoSEQ multiplex PCR; TCRdb stores just in-frame clones and leaves some out. Among about 98,000 clones listed, about 81% were seen once. The data derive from a study of cytomegalovirus exposure and HLA in healthy donors. Points from the study as a whole: Several top significant clusters appeared, in a later analysis, to be linked to common viral pathogens.

The CDR3 loop spans 12 amino acids. Germline V gene data show CDR1 as MNHEY and CDR2 as SVGAGI. The V gene lost 5 bases and the J gene lost 4 bases, with 5 bases spanning the gap. This TCR derives from a middle-aged man in good health and CMV-seronegative. Sequencing was done on a sample of PBMCs. The chain combines TRBV6-5 with TRBJ2-2; D not resolved. As DNA, the CDR3 is TGTGCCAGCAGTAGAGTCACCGGGGAGCTGTTTTTT. This encodes CASSRVTGELFF.